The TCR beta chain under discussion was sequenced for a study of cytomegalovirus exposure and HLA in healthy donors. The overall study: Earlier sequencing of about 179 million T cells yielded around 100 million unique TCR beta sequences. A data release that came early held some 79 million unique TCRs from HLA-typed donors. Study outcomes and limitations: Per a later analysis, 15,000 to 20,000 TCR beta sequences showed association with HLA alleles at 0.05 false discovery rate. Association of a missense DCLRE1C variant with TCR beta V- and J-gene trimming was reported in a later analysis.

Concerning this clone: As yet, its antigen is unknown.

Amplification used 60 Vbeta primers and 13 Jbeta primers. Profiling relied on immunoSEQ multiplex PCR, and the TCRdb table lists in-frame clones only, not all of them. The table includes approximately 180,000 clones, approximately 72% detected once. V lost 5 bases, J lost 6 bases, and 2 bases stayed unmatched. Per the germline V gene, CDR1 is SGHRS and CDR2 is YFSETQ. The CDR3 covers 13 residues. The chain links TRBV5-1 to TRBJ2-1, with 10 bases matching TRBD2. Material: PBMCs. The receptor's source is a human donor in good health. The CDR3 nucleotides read TGCGCCAGCAGACTAGCGGGGCGCAATGAGCAGTTCTTC. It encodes CASRLAGRNEQFF.